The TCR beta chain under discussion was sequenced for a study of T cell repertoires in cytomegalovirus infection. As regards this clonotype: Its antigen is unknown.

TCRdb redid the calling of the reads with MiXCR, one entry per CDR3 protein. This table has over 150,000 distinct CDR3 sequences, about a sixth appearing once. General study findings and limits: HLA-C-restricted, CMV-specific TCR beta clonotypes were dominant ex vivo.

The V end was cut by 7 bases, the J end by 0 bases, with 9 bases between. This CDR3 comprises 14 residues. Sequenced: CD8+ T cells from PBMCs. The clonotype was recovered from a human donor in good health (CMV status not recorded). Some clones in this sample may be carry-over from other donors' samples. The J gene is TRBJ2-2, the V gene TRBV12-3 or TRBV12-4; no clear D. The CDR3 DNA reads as TGTGCCAGCACCCAGACACCGAACACCGGGGAGCTGTTTTTT. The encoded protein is CASTQTPNTGELFF.